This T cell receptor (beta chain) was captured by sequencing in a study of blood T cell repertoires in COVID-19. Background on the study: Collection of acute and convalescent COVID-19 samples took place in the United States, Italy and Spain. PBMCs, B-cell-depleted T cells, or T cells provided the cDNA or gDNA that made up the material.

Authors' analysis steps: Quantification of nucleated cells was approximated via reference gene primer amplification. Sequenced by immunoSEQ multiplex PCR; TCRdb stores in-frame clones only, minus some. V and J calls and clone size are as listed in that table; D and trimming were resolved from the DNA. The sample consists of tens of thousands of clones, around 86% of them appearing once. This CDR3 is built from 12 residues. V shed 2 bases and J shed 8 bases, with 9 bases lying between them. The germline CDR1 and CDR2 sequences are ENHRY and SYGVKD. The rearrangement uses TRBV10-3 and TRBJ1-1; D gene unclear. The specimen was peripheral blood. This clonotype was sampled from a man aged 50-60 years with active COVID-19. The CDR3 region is CAISETLVEAFF. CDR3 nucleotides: TGTGCCATCAGTGAGACTCTGGTAGAAGCTTTCTTT.